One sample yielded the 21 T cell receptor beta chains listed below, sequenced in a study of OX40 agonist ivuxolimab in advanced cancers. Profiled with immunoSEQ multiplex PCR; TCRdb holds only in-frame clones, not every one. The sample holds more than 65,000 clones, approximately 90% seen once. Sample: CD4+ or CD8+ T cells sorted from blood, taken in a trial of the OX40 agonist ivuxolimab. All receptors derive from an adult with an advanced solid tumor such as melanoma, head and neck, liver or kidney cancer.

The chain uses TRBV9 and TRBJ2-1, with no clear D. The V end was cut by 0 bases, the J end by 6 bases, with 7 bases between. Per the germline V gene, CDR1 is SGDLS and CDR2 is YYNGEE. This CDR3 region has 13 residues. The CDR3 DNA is TGTGCCAGCAGCGTAGATGGGGTCAATGAGCAGTTCTTC. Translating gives CASSVDGVNEQFF.

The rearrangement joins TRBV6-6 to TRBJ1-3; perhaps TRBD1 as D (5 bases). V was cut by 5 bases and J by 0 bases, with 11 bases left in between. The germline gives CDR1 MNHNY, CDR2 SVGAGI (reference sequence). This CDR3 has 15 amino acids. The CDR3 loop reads CASSPGLYSGNTIYF. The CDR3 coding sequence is TGTGCCAGCAGTCCGGGACTGTACTCTGGAAACACCATATATTTT.

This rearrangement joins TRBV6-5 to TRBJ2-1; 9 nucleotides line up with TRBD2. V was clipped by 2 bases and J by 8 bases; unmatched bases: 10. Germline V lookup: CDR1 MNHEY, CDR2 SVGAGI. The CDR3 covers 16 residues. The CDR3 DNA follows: TGTGCCAGCAGTTACGAGGCTAGCGGGACCTTGGATGAGCAGTTCTTC. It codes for CASSYEASGTLDEQFF.

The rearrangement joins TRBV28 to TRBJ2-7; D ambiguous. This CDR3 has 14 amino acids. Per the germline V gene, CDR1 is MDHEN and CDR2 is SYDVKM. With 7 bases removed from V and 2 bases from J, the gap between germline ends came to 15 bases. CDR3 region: CASTPSVSTYEQYF. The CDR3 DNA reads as TGTGCCAGCACCCCTTCTGTCAGTACCTACGAGCAGTACTTC.

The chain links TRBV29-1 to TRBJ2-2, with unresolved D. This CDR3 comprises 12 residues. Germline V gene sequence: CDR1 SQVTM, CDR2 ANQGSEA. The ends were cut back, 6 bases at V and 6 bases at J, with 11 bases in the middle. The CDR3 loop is CSVILRSGELFF. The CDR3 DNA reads TGCAGCGTCATCCTGCGGTCCGGGGAGCTGTTTTTT.

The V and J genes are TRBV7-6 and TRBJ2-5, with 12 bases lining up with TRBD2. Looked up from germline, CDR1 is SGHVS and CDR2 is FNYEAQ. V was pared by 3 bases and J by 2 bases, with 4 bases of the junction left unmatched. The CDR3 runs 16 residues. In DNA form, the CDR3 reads TGTGCCAGCAGCTTGGCAGGACTAGCGGGACAAGAGACCCAGTACTTC. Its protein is CASSLAGLAGQETQYF.

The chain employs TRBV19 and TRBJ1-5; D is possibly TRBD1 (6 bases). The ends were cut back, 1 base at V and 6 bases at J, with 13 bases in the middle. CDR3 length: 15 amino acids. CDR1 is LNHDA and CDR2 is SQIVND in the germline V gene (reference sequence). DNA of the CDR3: TGTGCCAGTAGTATAGGAACGGGGGCTCTTCAGCCCCAGCATTTT. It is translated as CASSIGTGALQPQHF.

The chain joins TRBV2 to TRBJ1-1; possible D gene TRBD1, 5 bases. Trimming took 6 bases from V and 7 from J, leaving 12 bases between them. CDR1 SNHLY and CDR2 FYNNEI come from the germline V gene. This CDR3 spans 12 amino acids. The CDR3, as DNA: TGTGCCAGCAGGGGGGACGGGTATGAAGCTTTCTTT. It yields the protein CASRGDGYEAFF.

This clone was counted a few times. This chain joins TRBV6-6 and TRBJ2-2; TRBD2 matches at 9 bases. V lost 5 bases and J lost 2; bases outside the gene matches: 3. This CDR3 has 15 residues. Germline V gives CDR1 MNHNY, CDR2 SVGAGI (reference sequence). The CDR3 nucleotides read TGTGCCAGCAGTCCGACTAGCGGTAACACCGGGGAGCTGTTTTTT. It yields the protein CASSPTSGNTGELFF.

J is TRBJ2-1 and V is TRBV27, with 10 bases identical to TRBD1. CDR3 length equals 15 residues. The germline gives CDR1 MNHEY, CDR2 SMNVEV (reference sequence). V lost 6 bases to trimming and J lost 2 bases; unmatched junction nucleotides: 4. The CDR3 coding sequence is TGTGCCAGCAGCACCGGGACAGGGGCCTACAATGAGCAGTTCTTC. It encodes CASSTGTGAYNEQFF.

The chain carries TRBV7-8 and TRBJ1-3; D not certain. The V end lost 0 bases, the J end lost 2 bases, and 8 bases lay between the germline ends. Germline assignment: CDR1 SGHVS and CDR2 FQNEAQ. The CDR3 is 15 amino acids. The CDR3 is CASSLASRPGNTIYF. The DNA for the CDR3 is TGTGCCAGCAGCTTAGCAAGCAGGCCTGGAAACACCATATATTTT.

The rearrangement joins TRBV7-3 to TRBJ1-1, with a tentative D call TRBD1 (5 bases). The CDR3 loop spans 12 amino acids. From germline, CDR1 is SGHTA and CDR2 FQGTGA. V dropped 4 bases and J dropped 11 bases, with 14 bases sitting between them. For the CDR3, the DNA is TGTGCCAGCAGCTCAACATCGGGGCGGGCTTTCTTT. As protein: CASSSTSGRAFF.

The CDR3 protein is CASSYRAGNTEAFF. CDR3 DNA sequence: TGTGCCAGCAGTTACCGCGCCGGGAACACTGAAGCTTTCTTT. The J gene is TRBJ1-1, the V gene TRBV27, with no clear D. The V gene lost 4 bases and the J gene lost 1 base, with 10 bases spanning the gap. The germline V gene encodes CDR1 MNHEY and CDR2 SMNVEV (reference sequence). This CDR3 comprises 14 residues.

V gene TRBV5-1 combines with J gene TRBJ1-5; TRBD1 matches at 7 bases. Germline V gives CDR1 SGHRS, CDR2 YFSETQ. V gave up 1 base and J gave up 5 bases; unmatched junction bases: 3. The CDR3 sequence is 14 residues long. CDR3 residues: CASSLSQGDQPQHF. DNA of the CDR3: TGCGCCAGCAGCTTGTCGCAGGGGGATCAGCCCCAGCATTTT.

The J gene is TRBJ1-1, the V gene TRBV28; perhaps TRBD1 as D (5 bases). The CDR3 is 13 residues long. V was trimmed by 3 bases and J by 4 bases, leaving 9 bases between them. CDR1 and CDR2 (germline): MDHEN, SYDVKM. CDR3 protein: CASSLPGGTEAFF. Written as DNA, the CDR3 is TGTGCCAGCAGTTTGCCTGGGGGCACTGAAGCTTTCTTT.

In nucleotides, the CDR3 is TGTGCCAGCAGCTTAGTCTTGTTAGCGGGAGATAACTACGAGCAGTACTTC. This codes for CASSLVLLAGDNYEQYF. The J gene is TRBJ2-7, the V gene TRBV7-9; TRBD2 aligns across 9 bases. V gave up 1 base and J gave up 3 bases; unmatched junction bases: 10. CDR1 SEHNR and CDR2 FQNEAQ come from the germline V gene (reference sequence). The CDR3 has 17 amino acids.

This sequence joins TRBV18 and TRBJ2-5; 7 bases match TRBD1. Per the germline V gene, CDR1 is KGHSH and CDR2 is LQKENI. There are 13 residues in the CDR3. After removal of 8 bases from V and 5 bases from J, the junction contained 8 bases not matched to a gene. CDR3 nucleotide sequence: TGTGCCAGCCGAGAAGGGGGCTTGGAGACCCAGTACTTC. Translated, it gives CASREGGLETQYF.

CDR3 nucleotide sequence: TGTGCCAGCAGCCAAGGGGGTTCTTACGAGCAGTACTTC. Translation: CASSQGGSYEQYF. This chain connects TRBV14 to TRBJ2-7; no clear D. The CDR3 length is 13 residues. Trimming stripped 1 base from V and 4 bases from J, with 8 bases between. CDR1 SGHDN and CDR2 FVKESK come from the germline V gene.

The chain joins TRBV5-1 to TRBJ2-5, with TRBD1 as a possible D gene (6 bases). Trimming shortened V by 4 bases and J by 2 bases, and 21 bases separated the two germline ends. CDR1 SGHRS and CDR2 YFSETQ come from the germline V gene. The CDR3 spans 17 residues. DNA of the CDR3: TGCGCCAGCAGCGTGATAGGACAGACTATCTATCAAGAGACCCAGTACTTC. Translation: CASSVIGQTIYQETQYF. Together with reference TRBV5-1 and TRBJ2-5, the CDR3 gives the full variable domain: KAGVTQTPRYLIKTRGQQVTLSCSPISGHRSVSWYQQTPGQGLQFLFEYFSETQRNKGNFPGRFSGRQFSNSRSEMNVSTLELGDSALYLCASSVIGQTIYQETQYFGPGTRLLVL.

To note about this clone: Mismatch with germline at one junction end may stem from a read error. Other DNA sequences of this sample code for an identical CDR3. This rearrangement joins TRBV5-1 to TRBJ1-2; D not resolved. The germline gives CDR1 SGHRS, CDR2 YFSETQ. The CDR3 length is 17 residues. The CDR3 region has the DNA TGTGCCAGCAGCTCCCGTCGAGCAGGACCCACTAACTATGGCTACACCTTC. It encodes CASSSRRAGPTNYGYTF.

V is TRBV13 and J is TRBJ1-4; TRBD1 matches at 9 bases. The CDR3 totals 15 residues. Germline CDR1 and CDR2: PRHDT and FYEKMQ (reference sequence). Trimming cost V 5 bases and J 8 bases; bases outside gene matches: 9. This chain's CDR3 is CASSLGTGKGEKLFF. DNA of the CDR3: TGTGCCAGCAGCCTGGGGACAGGGAAGGGGGAAAAACTGTTTTTT. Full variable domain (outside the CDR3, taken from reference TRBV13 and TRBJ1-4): AAGVIQSPRHLIKEKRETATLKCYPIPRHDTVYWYQQGPGQDPQFLISFYEKMQSDKGSIPDRFSAQQFSDYHSELNMSSLELGDSALYFCASSLGTGKGEKLFFGSGTQLSVL.